The 25 T cell receptor beta chains below come from one sample, sequenced in a study of blood T cell repertoires in COVID-19. Data came from immunoSEQ multiplex PCR; TCRdb stores just in-frame clones and leaves some out. The sample records more than 200,000 clones, around 86% being singletons. Specimen: PBMCs or T cells enriched from blood (not recorded which). All receptors derive from a man aged 35 to 55 who had recovered from COVID-19.

V and J are TRBV27 and TRBJ2-1; 13 nucleotides line up with TRBD2. Trimming removed 8 bases from V and 7 bases from J; junction bases left unmatched: 5. Germline lookup yields CDR1 MNHEY and CDR2 SMNVEV (reference sequence). The CDR3 runs 14 residues. The CDR3 nucleotides read TGTGCCAGCTGCGGACTAGCGGGAGAGAATGAGCAGTTCTTC. It specifies CASCGLAGENEQFF.

With respect to this clone: Other DNA sequences in the sample encode the same CDR3. This CDR3 is CASSPTGTNEKLFF. The CDR3 nucleotides read TGTGCCAGCAGCCCCACGGGTACTAATGAAAAACTGTTTTTT. The gene calls are TRBV3-1 (or the pseudogene TRBV3-2) and TRBJ1-4; D uncertain. Trimming took off 4 bases at V and 2 bases at J, with 8 bases between the two ends. The CDR3 is 14 residues long. The germline CDR1 and CDR2 sequences are LGHDT and YNNKEL (reference sequence).

The chain is built from TRBV6-5 and TRBJ1-2; D not certain. This CDR3 has 14 amino acids. Germline V gene sequence: CDR1 MNHEY, CDR2 SVGAGI. Trimming took off 0 bases at V and 4 bases at J, with 9 bases between the two ends. The CDR3 DNA sequence: TGTGCCAGCAGTTACTCGACCGGGTTCTATGGCTACACCTTC. Translation gives CASSYSTGFYGYTF.

This clone turned up a few times. This sequence joins TRBV29-1 and TRBJ2-7, with a tentative D call TRBD1 (6 bases). The CDR3 spans 15 residues. Between the trimmed V and J ends, which lost 5 bases and 7 bases, there was a span of 24 bases. Germline V gene lookup returns CDR1 SQVTM and CDR2 ANQGSEA. The DNA for the CDR3 is TGCAGCGTTTTAACCGACCCGACAGGTCTTGAGGAGCAGTACTTC. This gives the protein CSVLTDPTGLEEQYF.

This clone was seen only once. The rearrangement joins TRBV6-5 to TRBJ1-6, with 7 bases lining up with TRBD1. With 2 bases clipped from V and 9 bases from J, the junction kept 4 bases outside the gene matches. Per germline, CDR1 MNHEY and CDR2 SVGAGI. This CDR3 has 14 amino acids. The CDR3 nucleotides read TGTGCCAGCAGTTACGATCCAGGGGGTTCACCCCTCCACTTT. Translation: CASSYDPGGSPLHF.

The chain couples TRBV25-1 to TRBJ2-1, with 12 bases aligning to TRBD2. CDR1 MGHDK and CDR2 SYGVNS come from the germline V gene. This CDR3 spans 15 amino acids. J gave up 12 bases and V 3 bases, and 9 bases lay outside the gene matches. Written as DNA, the CDR3 is TGTGCCAGCAGTGACCCTAGCGGGAGGGCCTCTCCGCAGTTCTTC. Encoded protein: CASSDPSGRASPQFF. The full variable domain, rest sourced from reference TRBV25-1 and TRBJ2-1, is EADIYQTPRYLVIGTGKKITLECSQTMGHDKMYWYQQDPGMELHLIHYSYGVNSTEKGDLSSESTVSRIRTEHFPLTLESARPSHTSQYLCASSDPSGRASPQFFGPGTRLTVL.

The chain joins TRBV5-8 to TRBJ2-7; D uncertain. The CDR3 sequence is 12 residues long. The ends were cut back, 0 bases at V and 2 bases at J, with 3 bases in the middle. CDR1 SGHTS and CDR2 YDEGEE come from the germline V gene. In DNA, the CDR3 is TGTGCCAGCAGCTTGGTAGCCTACGAGCAGTACTTC. This translates into CASSLVAYEQYF.

This clone has just one count. The chain couples TRBV5-5 to TRBJ2-1; 9 bases line up with TRBD1. The germline V gene has CDR1 SGHKS and CDR2 YYEKEE (reference sequence). The CDR3 extends over 13 amino acids. After removal of 5 bases from V and 3 bases from J, the junction contained 0 bases not matched to a gene. This CDR3 is CASRGQGYNEQFF. CDR3 DNA: TGTGCCAGCAGGGGACAGGGCTACAATGAGCAGTTCTTC.

The V gene is TRBV2, the J gene TRBJ2-1, with D perhaps TRBD2 (6 bases). The germline CDR1 and CDR2 sequences are SNHLY and FYNNEI. Trimming stripped 5 bases from V and 3 bases from J, with 8 bases between. The CDR3 has 13 amino acids. Written as DNA, the CDR3 is TGTGCCAGCAGTTCGGGAGACTACAATGAGCAGTTCTTC. It codes for CASSSGDYNEQFF.

This sequence joins TRBV28 and TRBJ1-2, with D perhaps matching TRBD1 (5 bases). The CDR3 spans 13 residues. The germline gives CDR1 MDHEN, CDR2 SYDVKM. V lost 2 bases to trimming and J lost 4 bases, with 8 bases between them. The DNA for the CDR3 is TGTGCCAGCAGTTTACAGGGCCCCTATGGCTACACCTTC. As protein: CASSLQGPYGYTF.

The V and J genes are TRBV7-7 and TRBJ2-1; D is unresolved. Germline CDR1 reads SSHAT; CDR2 reads FNYEAQ (reference sequence). There are 13 residues in the CDR3. Between the trimmed V and J ends, which lost 3 bases and 2 bases, there was a span of 5 bases. The DNA of the CDR3 is TGTGCCAGCAGCTTTGGAGCCTACAATGAGCAGTTCTTC. It yields the protein CASSFGAYNEQFF.

This chain links TRBV7-2 with TRBJ1-1; D gene ambiguous. Looked up from germline, CDR1 is SGHTA and CDR2 is FQGNSA. The CDR3 runs to 13 residues. Trimming stripped 1 base from V and 12 bases from J, with 15 bases between. The CDR3 region is CASSLGASSFTFF. CDR3 nucleotide sequence: TGTGCCAGCAGCTTAGGCGCCTCCTCCTTCACTTTCTTT.

A few counts support this clone. The rearrangement links TRBV6-1 to TRBJ2-2; 8 nucleotides line up with TRBD2. CDR1 is MNHNS and CDR2 is SASEGT in the germline V gene. Unmatched junction bases numbered 10, after V lost 6 bases and J lost 4 bases. This CDR3 comprises 16 residues. This CDR3 is CASRERVAGTTGELFF. The CDR3 bases are TGTGCCAGCAGGGAAAGGGTAGCGGGGACCACCGGGGAGCTGTTTTTT.

J is TRBJ2-3 and V is TRBV7-8; the D is unclear. The CDR3 has 15 amino acids. Trimming removed 5 bases at V and 5 bases at J, with 17 bases between. Germline V gene lookup returns CDR1 SGHVS and CDR2 FQNEAQ. CDR3 nucleotide sequence: TGTGCCAGCAGCCGGAACTGGCTCCCGGGAGATACGCAGTATTTT. Protein: CASSRNWLPGDTQYF.

V and J are TRBV27 and TRBJ2-1; D is perhaps TRBD2 (6 bases). Trimming pared 0 bases from V and 8 bases from J, leaving 14 bases between. Germline CDR1 MNHEY, CDR2 SMNVEV (reference sequence). This CDR3 has 15 amino acids. The DNA of the CDR3 is TGTGCCAGCAGTTTATCCGGGACTCCGGGCGATGAGCAGTTCTTC. This sequence encodes CASSLSGTPGDEQFF.

The chain has TRBV19 and TRBJ1-4; TRBD1 matches at 8 bases. Germline CDR1 is LNHDA and CDR2 is SQIVND (reference sequence). The CDR3 covers 14 residues. V trimming: 4 bases; J trimming: 7 bases; junction bases outside the gene matches: 5. The CDR3 sequence is CASSKVDRAEKLFF. The CDR3 DNA sequence: TGTGCCAGTAGTAAGGTGGACAGGGCTGAAAAACTGTTTTTT.

This chain connects TRBV28 to TRBJ1-6; maybe TRBD1 (5 bases). There are 16 residues in the CDR3. The V and J ends lost 7 bases and 0 bases respectively, with 13 bases between them. Germline loops: CDR1 MDHEN, CDR2 SYDVKM. The CDR3 bases are TGTGCCAGCAATGCACGGGGGAGCTCCTATAATTCACCCCTCCACTTT. It encodes CASNARGSSYNSPLHF.

The gene calls are TRBV15 and TRBJ2-3; 8 bases are shared with TRBD1. Germline V gives CDR1 LNHNV, CDR2 YYDKDF (reference sequence). The CDR3 is 16 amino acids. V trimming: 5 bases; J trimming: 6 bases; junction bases outside the gene matches: 13. CDR3 bases: TGTGCCACCAGCGTTATGATCAGGGGGCGGTCGGATACGCAGTATTTT. Translated: CATSVMIRGRSDTQYF.

The chain carries TRBV9 and TRBJ2-7, with 8 nucleotides matching TRBD1. The V segment lost 3 bases and the J segment 3 bases; nucleotides outside the gene matches: 14. Germline V gene lookup returns CDR1 SGDLS and CDR2 YYNGEE. This CDR3 is 17 amino acids long. CDR3 coding DNA: TGTGCCAGCAGCGCCCGAACAGGGGGTTTAGGTTTCTACGAGCAGTACTTC. The encoded protein is CASSARTGGLGFYEQYF.

CDR3 coding DNA: TGTGCCAGCGAGGGGGACTACCGCTCCTACGAGCAGTACTTC. As protein: CASEGDYRSYEQYF. V is TRBV21-1 and J is TRBJ2-7; the D segment call TRBD2 is taken from the table without a DNA check. TRBV21-1 is a listed pseudogene. The CDR3 contains 14 residues.

This clone was observed a few times. This chain links TRBV7-8 with TRBJ1-2; no clear D. Germline-derived CDR1 and CDR2 are SGHVS and FQNEAQ. The CDR3 consists of 14 residues. The ends were cut back, 5 bases at V and 7 bases at J, with 17 bases in the middle. Here the CDR3 reads CASSGSGAPSGYTF. CDR3 nucleotides: TGTGCCAGCAGCGGGTCGGGAGCCCCCTCTGGCTACACCTTC.

The chain combines TRBV11-3 with TRBJ1-1; a weak D match, TRBD1 (6 bases). This CDR3 is built from 15 residues. Germline-derived CDR1 and CDR2 are SGHNT and YENEEA. Deletions cut 8 bases from V and 5 bases from J, with 21 bases between. The CDR3 spells CASSNGGAGGTEAFF. CDR3 bases: TGTGCCAGCTCCAATGGGGGGGCCGGGGGAACTGAAGCTTTCTTT.

The chain links TRBV6-2 or TRBV6-3 to TRBJ2-3; D gene uncertain. The CDR3 is 13 residues long. Deletions cut 2 bases from V and 4 bases from J, with 7 bases between. CDR1 MNHEY and CDR2 SVGEGT come from the germline V gene. This CDR3 is CASSYVSADTQYF. CDR3 nucleotides: TGTGCCAGCAGTTACGTCAGCGCAGATACGCAGTATTTT.

The rearrangement links TRBV5-1 to TRBJ1-1; possibly TRBD1 for D (6 bases). This CDR3 comprises 14 residues. Deletions cut 0 bases from V and 4 bases from J, with 10 bases between. Germline V gene lookup returns CDR1 SGHRS and CDR2 YFSETQ. The DNA for the CDR3 is TGCGCCAGCAGCTTGGAGGGAGGGGGCACTGAAGCTTTCTTT. It codes for CASSLEGGGTEAFF.

The rearrangement joins TRBV7-9 to TRBJ1-5, with a tentative D call TRBD1 (5 bases). The CDR3 sequence is 15 residues long. V was trimmed by 1 base and J by 7 bases, leaving 14 bases between them. In germline, CDR1 is SEHNR, CDR2 FQNEAQ (reference sequence). The CDR3 bases are TGTGCCAGCAGCTTAGGGTCGCAGGGTCTCCAGCCCCAGCATTTT. It yields the protein CASSLGSQGLQPQHF.